This T cell receptor beta chain was recovered during a study of CD8 T cells in Susac syndrome. Reverse transcription of roughly 0.45 to 1 ug RNA was carried out with random hexamers. One entry per CDR3 protein results from TCRdb running MiXCR on the immunoSEQ multiplex PCR reads. Here the sample spans 120,000 or so distinct CDR3 sequences, about 93% being singletons. Germline loops: CDR1 DFQATT, CDR2 SNEGSKA (reference sequence). The CDR3 consists of 14 residues. Trimming cost V 6 bases and J 4 bases, with 18 bases left between them. The chain links TRBV20-1 to TRBJ2-5; weak D call: TRBD2 (5 bases). Sample: CD8+ T cells from PBMCs. This clonotype originated in a human donor with Susac syndrome. For the CDR3, the DNA is TGCAGTGCCGAAGACGGGGAGAGTGGAGAGACCCAGTACTTC. Its translation: CSAEDGESGETQYF.